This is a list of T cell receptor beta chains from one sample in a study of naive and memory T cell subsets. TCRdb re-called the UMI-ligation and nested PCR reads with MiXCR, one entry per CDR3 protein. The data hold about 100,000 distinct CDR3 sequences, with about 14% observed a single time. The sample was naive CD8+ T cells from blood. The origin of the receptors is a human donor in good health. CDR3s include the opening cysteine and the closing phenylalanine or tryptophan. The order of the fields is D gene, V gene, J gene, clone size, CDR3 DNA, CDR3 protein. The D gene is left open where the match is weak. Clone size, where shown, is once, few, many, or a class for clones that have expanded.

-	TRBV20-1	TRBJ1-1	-	TGCAGTGCTAGTCCTGGGGACACTGAAGCTTTCTTT	CSASPGDTEAFF
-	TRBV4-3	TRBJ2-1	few	TGCGCCAGCAGCCAAGATCTCCTAGCAAGTGAGCAGTTCTTC	CASSQDLLASEQFF
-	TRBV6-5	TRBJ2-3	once	TGTGCCAGCAGTCCAGACCCATCCATGTACACAGATACGCAGTATTTT	CASSPDPSMYTDTQYF
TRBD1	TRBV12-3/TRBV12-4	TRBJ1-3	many	TGTGCCATCGGACAGGGGGCGATCGGAAACACCATATATTTT	CAIGQGAIGNTIYF
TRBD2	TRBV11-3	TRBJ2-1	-	TGTGCCAGCAGCTTAGCCGGGACTAGCGGGATAGCATACAATGAGCAGTTCTTC	CASSLAGTSGIAYNEQFF
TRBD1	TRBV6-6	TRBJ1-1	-	TGTGCCAGCAGTTACTCGTCCACGGACAGGGTAAACACTGAAGCTTTCTTT	CASSYSSTDRVNTEAFF
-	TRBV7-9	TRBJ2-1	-	TGTGCCAGCAGCTTAACTATACAACCGTTTGAGCAGTTCTTC	CASSLTIQPFEQFF
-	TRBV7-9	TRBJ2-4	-	TGTGCCAGCACCCCGGTTGTCAAAAACATTCAGTACTTC	CASTPVVKNIQYF
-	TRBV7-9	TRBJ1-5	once	TGTGCCAGCAGCTGGGGAATGAATCAGCCCCAGCATTTT	CASSWGMNQPQHF
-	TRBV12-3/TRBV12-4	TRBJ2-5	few	TGTGCCAGCAGTTCCCGGTACGGGAAAATACGGACGGGGACCCAGTACTTC	CASSSRYGKIRTGTQYF
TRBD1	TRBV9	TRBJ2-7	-	TGTGCCAGCAGCGTAGAAGGGGACAGGGCGTCCTATGAGCAGTACTTC	CASSVEGDRASYEQYF
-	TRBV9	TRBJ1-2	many	TGTGCCAGCAGCGTAGCAGGGACCTATGGCTACACCTTC	CASSVAGTYGYTF
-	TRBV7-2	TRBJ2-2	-	TGTGCCAGCAGCTTAGTGAGTTCCGGGGAGCTGTTTTTT	CASSLVSSGELFF
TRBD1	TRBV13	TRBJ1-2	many	TGTGCCAGCAGCTTATGGCAGGGGGGTGGCTATGGCTACACCTTC	CASSLWQGGGYGYTF
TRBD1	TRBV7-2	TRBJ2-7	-	TGTGCCAGCAGCCTGACAGGGAGAAGGCAGTACTTC	CASSLTGRRQYF
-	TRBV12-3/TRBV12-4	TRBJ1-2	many	TGTGCCAGCAGTTTCAGACTAGGACGGTCTCCCTATGGCTACACCTTC	CASSFRLGRSPYGYTF
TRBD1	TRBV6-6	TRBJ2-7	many	TGTGCCAGCAGTTACCCGGACAGGCGTCCCTTCGAGCAGTACTTC	CASSYPDRRPFEQYF
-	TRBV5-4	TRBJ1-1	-	TGTGCCATGCTGTGGCTAAGCTGCTGGCACAGAGATACACGGCCGGTGAACACTGAAGCTTTCTTT	CAMLWLSCWHRDTRPVNTEAFF
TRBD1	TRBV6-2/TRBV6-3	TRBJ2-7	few	TGTGCCAGCAGTTACGGATACCCGGGACAGGGCGAGCAGTACTTC	CASSYGYPGQGEQYF
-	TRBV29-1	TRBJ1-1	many	TGCAGCGTTTACGGGGGCACTGAAGCTTTCTTT	CSVYGGTEAFF
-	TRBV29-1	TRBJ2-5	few	TGCAGCGTTGAGACAGTTCGGGGGACCCAGTACTTC	CSVETVRGTQYF
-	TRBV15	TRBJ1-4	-	TGTGCCACCAGCAGAGGGGCAGAACTTGAAAAACTGTTTTTT	CATSRGAELEKLFF
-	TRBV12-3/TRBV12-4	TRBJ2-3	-	TGTGCCAGCAGGACCCCCGGGAGTCCCCCCGACACAGATACGCAGTATTTT	CASRTPGSPPDTDTQYF
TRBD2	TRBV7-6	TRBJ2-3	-	TGTGCCAGCAGCTTACTTCCAGCCCATCGGGCTAGCGGGGAGTCCCAGCCCCGCACAGATACGCAGTATTTT	CASSLLPAHRASGESQPRTDTQYF
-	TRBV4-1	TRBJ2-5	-	TGCGCCAGCAGCCAAGAGCCCGACAGCTTACAAGAGACCCAGTACTTC	CASSQEPDSLQETQYF
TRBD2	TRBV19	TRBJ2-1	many	TGTGCCAGTAGTCCCCGCTGGGGACTAGCGGACAATGAGCAGTTCTTC	CASSPRWGLADNEQFF
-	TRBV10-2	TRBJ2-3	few	TGCGCCAGCAGTGACAGTTTAGATACGCAGTATTTT	CASSDSLDTQYF
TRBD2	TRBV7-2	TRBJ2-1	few	TGTGCCAGCAGCTTTAGCGGGAGGGAGCAGTTCTTC	CASSFSGREQFF
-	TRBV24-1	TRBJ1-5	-	TGTGCCACCGGGGACCGAGAGAGCAATCAGCCCCAGCATTTT	CATGDRESNQPQHF
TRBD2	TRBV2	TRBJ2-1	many	TGTGCCAGCAGTGGGACTAGAGTTTCCTACAATGAGCAGTTCTTC	CASSGTRVSYNEQFF
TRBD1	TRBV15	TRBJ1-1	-	TGTGCCACCAGCATGATGGGACAGGGGGACACTGAAGCTTTCTTT	CATSMMGQGDTEAFF
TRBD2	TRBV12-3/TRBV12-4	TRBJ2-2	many	TGTGCCAGCAGTACACTGGGACTAGCGGGGAACACCGGGGAGCTGTTTTTT	CASSTLGLAGNTGELFF
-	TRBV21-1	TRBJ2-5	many	TGTGCCAGCAGCTACCCTCTGACTAGCTCGCAAGAGACCCAGTACTTC	CASSYPLTSSQETQYF
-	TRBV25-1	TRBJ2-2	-	TGTGCCAGTCGGGGACTCAACACCGGGGAGCTGTTTTTT	CASRGLNTGELFF
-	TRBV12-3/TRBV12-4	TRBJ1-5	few	TGTGCCACCAGGACAGTCGATTCGGATCAGCCCCAGCATTTT	CATRTVDSDQPQHF
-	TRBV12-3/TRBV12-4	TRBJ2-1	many	TGTGCCAGCAGATCCAGCGGTGGTTTGTACAATGAGCAGTTCTTC	CASRSSGGLYNEQFF
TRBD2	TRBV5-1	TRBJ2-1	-	TGCGCCAGCAGTCCTAGCGGACCCAATGAGCAGTTCTTC	CASSPSGPNEQFF
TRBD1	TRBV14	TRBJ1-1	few	TGTGCCAGCAGCCAATTAGCGACAGGGGAGACTGAAGCTTTCTTT	CASSQLATGETEAFF
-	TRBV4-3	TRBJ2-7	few	TGCGCCAGCAGCTCTGGCCGGGGGGCCGGGCGCGAGCAGTACTTC	CASSSGRGAGREQYF
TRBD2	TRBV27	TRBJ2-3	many	TGTGCCAGCAGTCCATTACTAGCGCCGAGCACAGATACGCAGTATTTT	CASSPLLAPSTDTQYF
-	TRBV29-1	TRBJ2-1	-	TGCAGCGTTGCGATTGCGTACGACTACAATGAGCAGTTCTTC	CSVAIAYDYNEQFF
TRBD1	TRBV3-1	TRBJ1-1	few	TGTGCCAGCAGCCAAGAGGACAGGGCCACTGAAGCTTTCTTT	CASSQEDRATEAFF
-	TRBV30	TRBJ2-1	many	TGTGCCTGGAGTGTCGACTACAATGAGCAGTTCTTC	CAWSVDYNEQFF
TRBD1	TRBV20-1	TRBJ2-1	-	TGCAGTGCACCCGACGACAGGGAGTTCTACAATGAGCAGTTCTTC	CSAPDDREFYNEQFF
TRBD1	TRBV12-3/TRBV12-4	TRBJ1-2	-	TGTGCCAGCAGCACAGGGGTCCAGGGCTACACCTTC	CASSTGVQGYTF